This is a list of T cell receptor beta chains from one sample in a study of cytomegalovirus exposure and HLA in healthy donors. Assay: immunoSEQ multiplex PCR; the TCRdb copy retains only in-frame clones and omits some. This table holds some 98,000 clones, roughly 87% found once. Sequenced: PBMCs. These TCRs come from a man aged 18 to 35 in good health and CMV-seropositive. The CDR3 runs from the conserved cysteine through the conserved F or W. A D gene is named only where the DNA matches it firmly. A row's size may be missing; if present it is once, few, many or a size class.

d_call,v_call,j_call,clone_size,cdr3_aa
.,TRBV10-3,TRBJ2-7,.,CAISDPGGGTPGSEQYF
.,TRBV5-1,TRBJ2-5,.,CASSLGGLETQYF
.,TRBV7-3,TRBJ2-2,.,CASSLSLTGELFF
.,TRBV6-6,TRBJ2-1,.,CASSYSDSYNEQFF
.,TRBV28,TRBJ1-5,.,CASSFEGDQPQHF
.,TRBV27,TRBJ2-5,.,CASSPGRGDLKETQYF
TRBD1,TRBV6-1,TRBJ2-7,.,CASSNRDRGPEQYF
.,TRBV6-6,TRBJ2-2,.,CASSLGDRNTGELFF
.,TRBV6-5,TRBJ2-1,once,CASSYRTVYNEQFF
.,TRBV6-1,TRBJ2-3,.,CASENPKTLDTQYF
.,TRBV7-9,TRBJ2-2,.,CASSLDTNTGELFF
TRBD1,TRBV6-5,TRBJ2-7,.,CASSYSGTGLSYEQYF
.,TRBV4-3,TRBJ1-6,.,CASSQDRWGIQGSPLHF
.,TRBV2,TRBJ1-2,.,CASSEVRGSHGYTF
.,TRBV10-3,TRBJ2-5,.,CAISPQSADRGTQYF
TRBD2,TRBV19,TRBJ2-5,.,CASSWTSGFETQYF
.,TRBV19,TRBJ2-1,.,CASSMSGSYNEQFF
TRBD2,TRBV15,TRBJ2-7,.,CATSRGGLAGVGEQYF
.,TRBV28,TRBJ2-7,once,CASNGPGSTYEQYF
.,TRBV19,TRBJ1-4,once,CASSIGVATNEKLFF
.,TRBV6-1,TRBJ1-6,.,CAAPGGASYNSPLHF
TRBD1,TRBV6-1,TRBJ2-5,.,CASTRTGGQETQYF
.,TRBV5-1,TRBJ1-6,.,CASSKERGSPLHF
.,TRBV27,TRBJ1-1,.,CASRRDFMNTEAFF
.,TRBV7-2,TRBJ1-6,.,CASSLVGGFGNSPLHF
.,TRBV4-1,TRBJ1-1,.,CASSQDPASGTEAFF
.,TRBV29-1,TRBJ1-3,.,CSDREMNSGNTIYF
TRBD2,TRBV9,TRBJ2-5,.,CASSVATMGLAGNQETQYF
TRBD1,TRBV19,TRBJ2-1,.,CASSIGQGRHEQFF
.,TRBV5-1,TRBJ2-7,once,CASSLAQGWDEQYF
.,TRBV18,TRBJ2-5,.,CASCLASETQYF
TRBD1,TRBV19,TRBJ1-5,.,CATQDRGGVYSNQPQHF
.,TRBV7-9,TRBJ2-7,.,CASSLSGFEQYF
.,TRBV18,TRBJ2-1,once,CASSPGQHSGNEQFF
.,TRBV19,TRBJ2-2,few,CASSINRVGELFF
.,TRBV7-2,TRBJ2-5,.,CASSFGASTQETQYF
TRBD2,TRBV19,TRBJ2-1,.,CASSPGLAGVNEQFF
TRBD1,TRBV5-1,TRBJ2-7,.,CASSLAPTGGYEQYF
TRBD2,TRBV6-1,TRBJ2-2,few,CASSELAGDTGELFF